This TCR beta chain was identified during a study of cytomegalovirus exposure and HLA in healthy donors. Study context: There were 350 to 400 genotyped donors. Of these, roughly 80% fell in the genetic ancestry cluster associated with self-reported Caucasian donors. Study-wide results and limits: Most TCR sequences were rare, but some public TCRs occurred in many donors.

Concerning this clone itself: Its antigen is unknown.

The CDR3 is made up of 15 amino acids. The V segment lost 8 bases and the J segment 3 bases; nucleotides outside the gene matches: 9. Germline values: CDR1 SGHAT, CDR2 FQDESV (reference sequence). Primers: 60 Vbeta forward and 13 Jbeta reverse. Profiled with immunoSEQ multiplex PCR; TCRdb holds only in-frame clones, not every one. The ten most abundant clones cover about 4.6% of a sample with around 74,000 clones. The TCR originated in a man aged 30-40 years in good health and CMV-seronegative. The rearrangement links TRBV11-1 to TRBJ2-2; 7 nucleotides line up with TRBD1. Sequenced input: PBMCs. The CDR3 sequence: CASFNRDSYTGELFF. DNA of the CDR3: TGTGCCAGCTTTAACAGGGACAGCTACACCGGGGAGCTGTTTTTT.